The 5 T cell receptor beta chains reported below all come from one sample, sequenced in a study of cytomegalovirus exposure and HLA in healthy donors. The PCR contained 60 Vbeta and 13 Jbeta primers. Assay used: immunoSEQ multiplex PCR; TCRdb lists only in-frame clones, some missing. The sample comprises 150,000 to 200,000 clones, around 83% of which are singletons, and about 1.7% rests with the top ten. Material for sequencing was PBMCs. Receptors originate from a woman aged 18-30 years in good health and CMV-seronegative.

The chain is built from TRBV27 and TRBJ2-3; maybe TRBD2 (6 bases). Looked up from germline, CDR1 is MNHEY and CDR2 is SMNVEV (reference sequence). V was cut by 6 bases and J by 2 bases, with 18 bases left in between. This CDR3 comprises 16 residues. The CDR3 sequence is CASRPTRAHFTDTQYF. The CDR3 DNA reads as TGTGCCAGCAGACCGACTAGGGCTCACTTCACAGATACGCAGTATTTT.

The rearrangement links TRBV29-1 to TRBJ1-1; D is uncertain. The V gene lost 4 bases and the J gene lost 11 bases, with 17 bases spanning the gap. The CDR3 consists of 12 residues. The germline V gene has CDR1 SQVTM and CDR2 ANQGSEA. CDR3 nucleotides: TGCAGCGTTGTACCTCCGGGTGAGCAGGCTTTCTTT. Translation gives CSVVPPGEQAFF.

This chain connects TRBV30 to TRBJ1-4; D gene uncertain. Trimming cost V 0 bases and J 8 bases, with 10 bases left between them. This CDR3 is built from 13 residues. CDR1 GTSNPN and CDR2 SVGIG come from the germline V gene (reference sequence). CDR3 bases: TGTGCCTGGAGTGTTTGGCCCTTCGAAAAACTGTTTTTT. It is translated as CAWSVWPFEKLFF.

V is TRBV14 and J is TRBJ2-2; D uncertain. Trimming stripped 9 bases from V and 7 bases from J, with 15 bases between. Looked up from germline, CDR1 is SGHDN and CDR2 is FVKESK. The CDR3 is 13 amino acids. The CDR3, as DNA: TGTGCCAGGGAGAGACCCGCCAGCGGGGAGCTGTTTTTT. Protein sequence: CARERPASGELFF.

This sequence joins TRBV30 and TRBJ2-4, with D possibly being TRBD2 (6 bases). The germline gives CDR1 GTSNPN, CDR2 SVGIG (reference sequence). V lost 4 bases and J lost 0, with 22 bases in between. CDR3 length equals 18 residues. Here the CDR3 reads CAWNRGGAPSKAKNIQYF. The CDR3 DNA sequence: TGTGCCTGGAACCGCGGAGGGGCCCCCTCGAAAGCCAAAAACATTCAGTACTTC.